The rows below give T cell receptor beta chains drawn from one sample of a study of cytomegalovirus exposure and HLA in healthy donors. Using immunoSEQ multiplex PCR, the repertoire was profiled, and TCRdb retains in-frame clones only, with some absent. The data hold some 170,000 clones, with over 60% observed a single time. The material sequenced was PBMCs. All receptors derive from a woman aged 25 to 39 in good health and CMV-seronegative. CDR3s include the opening cysteine and the closing phenylalanine or tryptophan. A D gene is named only where the DNA matches it firmly. Not all rows give a size; the values are once, few, many and, for expanded clones, a class.

j_gene: TRBJ1-4; d_gene: .; abundance: .; v_gene: TRBV20-1; CDR3nt: TGCATGGTTCGGACTAATGAAAAACTGTTTTTT; CDR3aa: CMVRTNEKLFF
j_gene: TRBJ2-2; d_gene: .; abundance: .; v_gene: TRBV6-1; CDR3nt: TGTGCCAGCAGTGGCGGCACCGGGGAGCTGTTTTTT; CDR3aa: CASSGGTGELFF
j_gene: TRBJ1-1; d_gene: TRBD1; abundance: few; v_gene: TRBV18; CDR3nt: TGTGCCAGCTCACCGGGACAGGGATTTAGAGGCACTGAAGCTTTCTTT; CDR3aa: CASSPGQGFRGTEAFF
j_gene: TRBJ1-5; d_gene: .; abundance: .; v_gene: TRBV9; CDR3nt: TGTGCCAGCAGCGCAAGGGGAGGAGTGAATCAGCCCCAGCATTTT; CDR3aa: CASSARGGVNQPQHF
j_gene: TRBJ2-5; d_gene: TRBD2; abundance: few; v_gene: TRBV7-9; CDR3nt: TGTGCCAGCAGCTTAGATGACGGGGGGGTAGAGACCCAGTACTTC; CDR3aa: CASSLDDGGVETQYF
j_gene: TRBJ2-5; d_gene: .; abundance: .; v_gene: TRBV27; CDR3nt: TGTGCCAGCAGTTTGGGAGACCGAGAGACCCAGTACTTC; CDR3aa: CASSLGDRETQYF
j_gene: TRBJ2-1; d_gene: .; abundance: .; v_gene: TRBV28; CDR3nt: TGTGCCAGCAGTTCCGAGGGAGGTAGCTCCTACAATGAGCAGTTCTTC; CDR3aa: CASSSEGGSSYNEQFF
j_gene: TRBJ2-3; d_gene: .; abundance: .; v_gene: TRBV9; CDR3nt: TGTGCCAGCAGCGTAGGCGGGACGACCACCCCCACAGATACGCAGTATTTT; CDR3aa: CASSVGGTTTPTDTQYF
j_gene: TRBJ1-5; d_gene: .; abundance: few; v_gene: TRBV10-3; CDR3nt: TGTGCCATCAGCTACCATAGCAATCAGCCCCAGCATTTT; CDR3aa: CAISYHSNQPQHF
j_gene: TRBJ2-5; d_gene: .; abundance: once; v_gene: TRBV18; CDR3nt: TGTGCCAGCTCACCCGCGTCACAAGAGACCCAGTACTTC; CDR3aa: CASSPASQETQYF
j_gene: TRBJ2-1; d_gene: TRBD2; abundance: .; v_gene: TRBV7-2; CDR3nt: TGTGCCAGCAGCTCGGGACTAGCCGATGAGCAGTTCTTC; CDR3aa: CASSSGLADEQFF
j_gene: TRBJ2-7; d_gene: .; abundance: .; v_gene: TRBV4-3; CDR3nt: TGCGCCAGCAGCCAAGACATACAGGCAAGCTCCTACGAGCAGTACTTC; CDR3aa: CASSQDIQASSYEQYF
j_gene: TRBJ1-2; d_gene: TRBD1; abundance: .; v_gene: TRBV5-4; CDR3nt: TGTGCCAGCAGCCTATCGACGGGACAGCACTATGGCTACACCTTC; CDR3aa: CASSLSTGQHYGYTF
j_gene: TRBJ1-1; d_gene: .; abundance: .; v_gene: TRBV6-4; CDR3nt: TGTGCCAGCAGACTGATGTTTATGGACACTGAAGCTTTCTTT; CDR3aa: CASRLMFMDTEAFF
j_gene: TRBJ1-4; d_gene: .; abundance: .; v_gene: TRBV9; CDR3nt: TGTGCCAGCAGCGTAGAAGGGAGAAGTGAAAAACTGTTTTTT; CDR3aa: CASSVEGRSEKLFF
j_gene: TRBJ2-7; d_gene: .; abundance: once; v_gene: TRBV9; CDR3nt: TGTGCCAGCAGCGTAGGGACACTTGGCGAGCAGTACTTC; CDR3aa: CASSVGTLGEQYF
j_gene: TRBJ2-2; d_gene: TRBD1; abundance: .; v_gene: TRBV27; CDR3nt: TGTGCCAGCGGATCCGGGACAGGGAATGTCGGGGAGCTGTTTTTT; CDR3aa: CASGSGTGNVGELFF
j_gene: TRBJ1-2; d_gene: .; abundance: .; v_gene: TRBV5-6; CDR3nt: TGTGCCAGCAGCGGTGGGTGGGGGCCTAACTATGGCTACACCTTC; CDR3aa: CASSGGWGPNYGYTF